These T cell receptor beta chains were read from a single sample in a study of blood T cells in healthy people across ages. TCRdb re-called the 5' RACE reads with MiXCR, one entry per CDR3 protein. The sample consists of around 320,000 distinct CDR3 sequences, 25% to 30% of them appearing once. The sequencing sample was made of blood. The receptors originated from a woman in her 70s in good health. Each CDR3 is given with its conserved first and last residue. Each record gives: clone size, D gene, J gene, V gene, CDR3 DNA, CDR3 protein. The D gene is left open where the match is weak. Where a row states a size, it is once, few, many or the class of an expanded clone; other rows omit it.

NA TRBD1 TRBJ1-6 TRBV20-1 TGCAGTGCTAGAATCGACAGGGATGAGTTTGGGCCCCTCCACTTT CSARIDRDEFGPLHF
few TRBD2 TRBJ2-1 TRBV12-3/TRBV12-4 TGTGCCAGCAGTCCCGCTTGGACTAGCGGGGGCTACAATGAGCAGTTCTTC CASSPAWTSGGYNEQFF
NA TRBD1 TRBJ2-7 TRBV7-8 TGTGCCAGCAGCTTAGCGTGGTCGGGACAGAACTACGAGCAGTACTTC CASSLAWSGQNYEQYF
NA NA TRBJ2-3 TRBV7-3 TGTGCCAGCAGCCGACGGGGACCAGATACGCAGTATTTT CASSRRGPDTQYF
few NA TRBJ1-1 TRBV29-1 TGCAGCGTTGTCCCGACAGTAATGAACACTGAAGCTTTCTTT CSVVPTVMNTEAFF
many NA TRBJ2-7 TRBV28 TGTGCCAGCAGTTCCCAAGGACTGCCTCCCTACGAGCAGTACTTC CASSSQGLPPYEQYF
many TRBD1 TRBJ2-5 TRBV12-3/TRBV12-4 TGTGCCAGCAGTCCCGGACAGGGGGCAGAGACCCAGTACTTC CASSPGQGAETQYF
NA NA TRBJ2-7 TRBV18 TGTGCCAGCTCACCGAGCCGGAACCTCTACGAGCAGTACTTC CASSPSRNLYEQYF
many NA TRBJ1-2 TRBV5-1 TGCGCCAGCAGCTTAGGGGGTCAACGGAATTACAACTATGGCTACACCTTC CASSLGGQRNYNYGYTF
few NA TRBJ2-4 TRBV18 TGTGCCAGCTCACTCAGTAGGAGAGGTGAAAACATTCAGTACTTC CASSLSRRGENIQYF
many TRBD1 TRBJ2-5 TRBV6-2/TRBV6-3 TGTGCCAGCAGTTACGCCAGGTGGGGACAGAGGGAGCAGTACTTC CASSYARWGQREQYF
NA NA TRBJ1-1 TRBV28 TGTGCCAGCAGTTTAGTGAACCATGTCAGCTTGAACACTGAAGCTTTCTTT CASSLVNHVSLNTEAFF
few TRBD1 TRBJ1-1 TRBV29-1 TGCAGCGTGGGAGGACAGGGCTATATGAACACTGAAGCTTTCTTT CSVGGQGYMNTEAFF
NA NA TRBJ1-1 TRBV7-9 TGTGCCAGCAGCTTAACAGGGAACCAGAACACTGAAGCTTTCTTT CASSLTGNQNTEAFF
NA NA TRBJ2-3 TRBV6-5 TGTGCCAGCAGTTCGACAGCCACAGATACGCAGTATTTT CASSSTATDTQYF
NA TRBD1 TRBJ1-3 TRBV29-1 TGCAGCGTTGCAGACAGGGTTGGAAACACCATATATTTT CSVADRVGNTIYF
many NA TRBJ1-2 TRBV9 TGTGCCAGCAGCGTAGAGTTTGGCTATGGCTACACCTTC CASSVEFGYGYTF